This T cell receptor (beta chain) was captured in a study of CD8 T cells in ankylosing spondylitis. Whole-study results and caveats: Ankylosing spondylitis blood appeared to be characterized by a TCR beta motif of roughly eight highly homologous variants. Disease-linked clones reportedly concentrated significantly in matched ankylosing spondylitis synovial fluid.

CDR3 length equals 13 residues. Between the trimmed V and J ends, which lost 5 bases and 10 bases, there was a span of 15 bases. Germline V gene data show CDR1 as SNHLY and CDR2 as FYNNEI. Worth noting for this clonotype: Its antigen is as yet unknown.

Using its own MiXCR run on the 5' RACE reads, TCRdb lists one record per CDR3 protein. Among about 400,000 distinct CDR3 sequences, more than 20% were seen once, and the ten largest hold roughly a sixth. The chain combines TRBV2 with TRBJ2-1, with D perhaps matching TRBD1 (5 bases). The sample comprised blood, either unsorted or a sorted T cell fraction (not recorded which). The source is a male donor with ankylosing spondylitis. This chain's CDR3 is CASSPFIQGEQFF. CDR3 sequence (DNA): TGTGCCAGCAGTCCCTTTATCCAGGGCGAGCAGTTCTTC.